These T cell receptor beta chains were read from a single sample in a study of T cell responses to AZD1222 COVID-19 vaccine. TCRdb keeps only in-frame clones here, not all; method: immunoSEQ multiplex PCR. The sample shows 150,000 to 180,000 clones, 90% of them seen only once. The material was peripheral blood, obtained on day 0 of AZD1222 vaccination. These receptors came from an adult in good health. Each CDR3 is given with its conserved first and last residue. Fields, in order: D gene, V gene, CDR3 length, clone size, J gene, CDR3 protein, CDR3 DNA. A D gene is named only where the DNA matches it firmly. Size tells how often a clone was seen (once, few, many) or the class of an expanded clone, and some rows leave it out.

NA	TRBV14	13	many	TRBJ2-7	CASSQDRDYEQYF	TGTGCCAGCAGCCAAGATAGGGACTACGAGCAGTACTTC
TRBD2	TRBV5-1	15	NA	TRBJ2-3	CASSPSGGGTDTQYF	TGCGCCAGCAGCCCTAGCGGGGGGGGCACAGATACGCAGTATTTT
NA	TRBV7-9	15	NA	TRBJ1-5	CASSPLGGGNQPQHF	TGTGCCAGCAGCCCCCTCGGGGGAGGCAATCAGCCCCAGCATTTT
NA	TRBV11-3	15	NA	TRBJ2-2	CASSSSLTATGELFF	TGTGCCAGCAGTTCAAGCTTGACCGCAACCGGGGAGCTGTTTTTT
TRBD1	TRBV30	11	NA	TRBJ1-1	CAWSGDRLSFF	TGTGCCTGGAGCGGGGACAGGCTGTCTTTCTTT
NA	TRBV11-3	13	NA	TRBJ2-3	CASAFDPGDTQYF	TGTGCCAGCGCCTTCGACCCTGGGGATACGCAGTATTTT
TRBD1	TRBV5-1	14	few	TRBJ1-5	CASSPGQGDQPQHF	TGCGCCAGCAGCCCGGGACAGGGGGACCAGCCCCAGCATTTT
NA	TRBV18	13	NA	TRBJ1-2	CATLGKGGYRYTF	TGTGCTACACTTGGCAAGGGCGGGTATCGCTACACCTTC
TRBD1	TRBV4-1	16	NA	TRBJ1-1	CASSLGDRGSYTEAFF	TGCGCCAGCAGCCTCGGGGACAGGGGTTCGTACACTGAAGCTTTCTTT
NA	TRBV11-2	14	NA	TRBJ2-1	CASSRVSSYNEQFF	TGTGCCAGCAGCCGTGTTAGCTCCTACAATGAGCAGTTCTTC
NA	TRBV28	14	NA	TRBJ1-4	CASSLGGEREKLFF	TGTGCCAGCAGTTTGGGGGGGGAGAGGGAAAAACTGTTTTTT
NA	TRBV5-8	11	once	TRBJ2-7	CASALVGTIYF	TGTGCCAGCGCTTTAGTAGGGACAATTTACTTC
NA	TRBV3-1/TRBV3-2	11	NA	TRBJ2-2	CATTNTGELFF	TGTGCCACTACTAACACCGGGGAGCTGTTTTTT
NA	TRBV19	14	NA	TRBJ1-3	CASSFNIIGNTIYF	TGTGCCAGTAGTTTTAACATCATTGGAAACACCATATATTTT
NA	TRBV27	16	NA	TRBJ1-3	CASSLNFGPGGNTIYF	TGTGCCAGCAGTTTAAATTTCGGACCCGGTGGAAACACCATATATTTT
TRBD1	TRBV19	15	NA	TRBJ1-6	CASSVTTGRDSPLHF	TGTGCCAGTAGTGTAACGACAGGGAGGGATTCACCCCTCCACTTT
TRBD1	TRBV29-1	17	NA	TRBJ1-2	CSVVGLDRGQGNYGYTF	TGCAGCGTTGTGGGGTTAGACAGGGGACAAGGTAACTATGGCTACACCTTC
NA	TRBV19	17	NA	TRBJ1-6	CASSMPVSNRVNSPLHF	TGTGCCAGTAGCATGCCCGTGTCAAACAGGGTTAATTCACCCCTCCACTTT
NA	TRBV4-3	14	NA	TRBJ1-4	CASSPTPGNEKLFF	TGCGCCAGCAGCCCTACTCCCGGTAATGAAAAACTGTTTTTT
NA	TRBV7-2	14	NA	TRBJ2-1	CASSLALMRDEQFF	TGTGCCAGCAGCTTAGCGCTGATGCGGGATGAGCAGTTCTTC
TRBD1	TRBV27	16	NA	TRBJ1-5	CASSPSDRASNQPQHF	TGTGCCAGCAGTCCATCGGACAGGGCAAGCAATCAGCCCCAGCATTTT
TRBD2	TRBV24-1	17	NA	TRBJ2-2	CATSPGTSGGRTGELFF	TGTGCCACCAGTCCCGGGACTAGCGGGGGACGCACCGGGGAGCTGTTTTTT
TRBD1	TRBV4-3	17	NA	TRBJ1-4	CASSPVGEQGANGKLFF	TGCGCCAGCAGCCCAGTGGGAGAGCAGGGGGCGAATGGAAAACTGTTTTTT
NA	TRBV27	14	NA	TRBJ1-6	CASKLSSYNSPLHF	TGTGCCAGCAAACTTAGCTCCTATAATTCACCCCTCCACTTT
NA	TRBV5-4	16	once	TRBJ2-3	CASQLWGQGGTDTQYF	TGTGCCAGCCAATTGTGGGGCCAGGGTGGCACAGATACGCAGTATTTT
NA	TRBV30	17	NA	TRBJ1-3	CAWSFPFDSLSGNTIYF	TGTGCCTGGAGTTTCCCCTTCGACAGCCTCTCTGGAAACACCATATATTTT
TRBD2	TRBV10-3	16	NA	TRBJ2-5	CAIGAGPSGLGETQYF	TGTGCCATCGGGGCAGGGCCTAGCGGACTGGGGGAGACCCAGTACTTC
NA	TRBV19	14	NA	TRBJ1-2	CASSISREFYGYTF	TGTGCCAGTAGTATAAGCCGGGAGTTCTATGGCTACACCTTC
NA	TRBV5-6	16	NA	TRBJ1-5	CASSQGSSLSNRPQHF	TGTGCCAGCAGCCAAGGCAGTAGCCTAAGCAATCGGCCCCAGCATTTT
NA	TRBV9	14	NA	TRBJ1-1	CASSVDPANTEAFF	TGTGCCAGCAGCGTAGACCCGGCGAACACTGAAGCTTTCTTT
NA	TRBV20-1	15	NA	TRBJ2-1	CSASFPRKRRGEQFF	TGCAGTGCTAGTTTCCCAAGGAAGAGACGTGGTGAGCAGTTCTTC